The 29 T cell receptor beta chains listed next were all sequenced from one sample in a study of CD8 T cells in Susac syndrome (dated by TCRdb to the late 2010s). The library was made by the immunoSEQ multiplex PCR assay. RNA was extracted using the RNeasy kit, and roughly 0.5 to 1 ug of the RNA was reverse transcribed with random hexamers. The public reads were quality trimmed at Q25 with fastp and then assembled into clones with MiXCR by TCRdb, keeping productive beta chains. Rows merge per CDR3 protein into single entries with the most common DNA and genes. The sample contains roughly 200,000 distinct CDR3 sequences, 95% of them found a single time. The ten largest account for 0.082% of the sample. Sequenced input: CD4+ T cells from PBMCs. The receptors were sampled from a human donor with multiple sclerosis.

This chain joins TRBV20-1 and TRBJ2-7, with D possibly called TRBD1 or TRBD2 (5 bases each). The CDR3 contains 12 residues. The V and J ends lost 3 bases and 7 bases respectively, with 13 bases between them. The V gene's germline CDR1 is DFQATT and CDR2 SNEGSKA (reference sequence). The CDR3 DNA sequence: TGCAGTGCTAGCGGGGCGGCAGGTGAGCAGTACTTC. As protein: CSASGAAGEQYF.

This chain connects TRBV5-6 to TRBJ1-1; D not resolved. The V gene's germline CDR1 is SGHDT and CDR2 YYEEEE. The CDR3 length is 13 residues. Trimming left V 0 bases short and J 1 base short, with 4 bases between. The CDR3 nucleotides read TGTGCCAGCAGCTTGGAACAGAACACTGAAGCTTTCTTT. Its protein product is CASSLEQNTEAFF. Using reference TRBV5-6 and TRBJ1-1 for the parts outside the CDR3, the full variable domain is DAGVTQSPTHLIKTRGQQVTLRCSPKSGHDTVSWYQQALGQGPQFIFQYYEEEERQRGNFPDRFSGHQFPNYSSELNVNALLLGDSALYLCASSLEQNTEAFFGQGTRLTVV.

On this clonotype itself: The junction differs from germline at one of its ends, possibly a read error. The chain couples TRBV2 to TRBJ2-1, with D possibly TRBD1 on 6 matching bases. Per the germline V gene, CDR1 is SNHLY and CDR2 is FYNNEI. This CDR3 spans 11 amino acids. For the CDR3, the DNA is TGTGCCAGCAGTCTAAGGGACACTGTGGTCTTC. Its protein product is CASSLRDTVVF.

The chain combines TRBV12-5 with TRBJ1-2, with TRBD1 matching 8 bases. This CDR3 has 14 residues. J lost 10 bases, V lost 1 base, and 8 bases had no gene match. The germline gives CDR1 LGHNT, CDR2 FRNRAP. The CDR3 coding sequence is TGTGCTAGTGGTTTGGGCCAGGTACAGGGGGACTACACCTTC. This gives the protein CASGLGQVQGDYTF.

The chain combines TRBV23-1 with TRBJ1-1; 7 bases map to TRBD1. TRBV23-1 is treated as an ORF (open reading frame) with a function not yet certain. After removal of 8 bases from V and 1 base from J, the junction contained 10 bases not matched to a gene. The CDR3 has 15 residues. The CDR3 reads CASFLRGPANTEAFF. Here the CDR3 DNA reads TGCGCCAGCTTCTTAAGGGGGCCAGCGAACACTGAAGCTTTCTTT.

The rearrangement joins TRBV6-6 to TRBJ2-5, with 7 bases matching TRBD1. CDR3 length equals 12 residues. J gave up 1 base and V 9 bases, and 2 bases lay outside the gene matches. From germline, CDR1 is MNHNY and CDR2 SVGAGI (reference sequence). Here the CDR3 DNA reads TGTGCCAGTACAGGGGTCCAAGAGACCCAGTACTTC. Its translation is CASTGVQETQYF.

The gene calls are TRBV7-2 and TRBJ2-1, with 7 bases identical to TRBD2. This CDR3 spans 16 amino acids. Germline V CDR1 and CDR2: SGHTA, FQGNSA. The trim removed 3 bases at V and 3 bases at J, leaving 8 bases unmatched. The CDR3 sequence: CASSFPGGSIYNEQFF. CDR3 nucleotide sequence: TGTGCCAGCAGCTTCCCCGGGGGGTCTATCTACAATGAGCAGTTCTTC.

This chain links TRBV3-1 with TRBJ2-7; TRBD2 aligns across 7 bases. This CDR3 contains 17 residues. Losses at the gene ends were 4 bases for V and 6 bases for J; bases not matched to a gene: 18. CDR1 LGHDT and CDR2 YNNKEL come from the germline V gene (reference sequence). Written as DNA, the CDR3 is TGTGCCAGCAGCCGTCACCCCGCCTTCGTCGGGGGGTCCGAGCAGTACTTC. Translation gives CASSRHPAFVGGSEQYF.

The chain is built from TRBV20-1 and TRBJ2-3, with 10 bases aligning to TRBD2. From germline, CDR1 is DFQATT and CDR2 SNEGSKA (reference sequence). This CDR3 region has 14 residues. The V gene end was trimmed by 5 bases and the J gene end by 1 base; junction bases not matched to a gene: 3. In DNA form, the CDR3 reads TGCAGTGCTCGGACTAGCGGAGGCACAGATACGCAGTATTTT. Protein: CSARTSGGTDTQYF.

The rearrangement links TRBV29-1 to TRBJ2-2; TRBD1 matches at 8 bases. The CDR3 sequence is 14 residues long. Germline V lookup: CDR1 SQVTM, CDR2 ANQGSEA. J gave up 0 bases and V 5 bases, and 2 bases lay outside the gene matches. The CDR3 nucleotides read TGCAGCGTTCGGGACAGGTCGAACACCGGGGAGCTGTTTTTT. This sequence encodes CSVRDRSNTGELFF.

CDR3 residues: CAIKDVATNEKLFF. The DNA of the CDR3 is TGTGCCATCAAAGACGTAGCAACTAATGAAAAACTGTTTTTT. The chain carries TRBV10-3 and TRBJ1-4, with unresolved D. Germline V gene lookup returns CDR1 ENHRY and CDR2 SYGVKD. Trimming took off 7 bases at V and 0 bases at J, with 9 bases between the two ends. The CDR3 has 14 amino acids.

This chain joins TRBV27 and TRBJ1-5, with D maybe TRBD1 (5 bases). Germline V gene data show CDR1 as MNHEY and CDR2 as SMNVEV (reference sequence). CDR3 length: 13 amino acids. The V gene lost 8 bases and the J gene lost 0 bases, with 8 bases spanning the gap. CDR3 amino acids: CASGAYSNQPQHF. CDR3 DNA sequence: TGTGCCAGCGGGGCATATAGCAATCAGCCCCAGCATTTT.

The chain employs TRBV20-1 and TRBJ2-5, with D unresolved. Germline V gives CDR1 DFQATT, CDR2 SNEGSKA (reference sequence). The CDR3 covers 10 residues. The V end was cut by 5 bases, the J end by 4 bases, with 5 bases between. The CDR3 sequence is CSAQRETQYF. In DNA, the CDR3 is TGCAGTGCTCAGCGAGAGACCCAGTACTTC.

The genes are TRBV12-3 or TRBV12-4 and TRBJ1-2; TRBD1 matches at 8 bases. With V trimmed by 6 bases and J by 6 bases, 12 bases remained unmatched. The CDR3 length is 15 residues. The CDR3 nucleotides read TGTGCCAGCAGACGTCCCGGGACAGGCCCGCATGGCTACACCTTC. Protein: CASRRPGTGPHGYTF.

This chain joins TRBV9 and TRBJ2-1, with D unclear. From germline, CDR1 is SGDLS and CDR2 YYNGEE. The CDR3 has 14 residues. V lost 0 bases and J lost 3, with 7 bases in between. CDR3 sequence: CASSVAGVYNEQFF. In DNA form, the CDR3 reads TGTGCCAGCAGCGTAGCGGGCGTCTACAATGAGCAGTTCTTC.

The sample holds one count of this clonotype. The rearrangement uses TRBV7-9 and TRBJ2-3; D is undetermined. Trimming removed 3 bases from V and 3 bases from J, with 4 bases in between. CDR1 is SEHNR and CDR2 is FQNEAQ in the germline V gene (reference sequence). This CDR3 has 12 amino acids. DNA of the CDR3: TGTGCCAGCAGCTTTCGGACAGATACGCAGTATTTT. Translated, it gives CASSFRTDTQYF. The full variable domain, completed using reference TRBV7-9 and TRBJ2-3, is DTGVSQNPRHKITKRGQNVTFRCDPISEHNRLYWYRQTLGQGPEFLTYFQNEAQLEKSRLLSDRFSAERPKGSFSTLEIQRTEQGDSAMYLCASSFRTDTQYFGPGTRLTVL.

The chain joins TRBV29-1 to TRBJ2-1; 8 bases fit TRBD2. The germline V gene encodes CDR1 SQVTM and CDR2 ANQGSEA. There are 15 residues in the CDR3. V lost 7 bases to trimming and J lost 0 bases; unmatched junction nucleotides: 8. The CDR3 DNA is TGCAGCGGGTCGGGGGGGCCCGGCTCCTACAATGAGCAGTTCTTC. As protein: CSGSGGPGSYNEQFF.

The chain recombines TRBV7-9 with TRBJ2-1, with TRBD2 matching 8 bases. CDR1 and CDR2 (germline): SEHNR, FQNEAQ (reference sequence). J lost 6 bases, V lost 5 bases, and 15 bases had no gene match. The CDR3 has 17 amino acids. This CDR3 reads CASSPRYSAGASNEQFF. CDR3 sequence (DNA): TGTGCCAGCAGCCCCCGGTATTCAGCGGGGGCCTCCAATGAGCAGTTCTTC.

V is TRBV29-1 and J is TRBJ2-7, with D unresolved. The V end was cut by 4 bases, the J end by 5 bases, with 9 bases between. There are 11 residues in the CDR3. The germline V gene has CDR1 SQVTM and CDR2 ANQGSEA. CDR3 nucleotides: TGCAGCGTTGTGGAATTCGACGAGCAGTACGTC. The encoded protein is CSVVEFDEQYV.

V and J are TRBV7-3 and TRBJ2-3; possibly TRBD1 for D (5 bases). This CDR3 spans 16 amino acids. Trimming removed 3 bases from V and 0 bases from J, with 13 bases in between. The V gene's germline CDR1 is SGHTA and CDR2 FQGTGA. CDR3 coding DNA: TGTGCCAGCAGCTTCGACCTCACAGGCAGCACAGATACGCAGTATTTT. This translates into CASSFDLTGSTDTQYF.

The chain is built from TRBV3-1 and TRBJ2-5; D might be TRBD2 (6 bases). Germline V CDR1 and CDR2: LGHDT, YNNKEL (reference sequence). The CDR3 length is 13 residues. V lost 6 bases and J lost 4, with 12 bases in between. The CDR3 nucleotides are TGTGCCAGCAGTCAGACTAGGGCAGAGACCCAGTACTTC. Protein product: CASSQTRAETQYF.

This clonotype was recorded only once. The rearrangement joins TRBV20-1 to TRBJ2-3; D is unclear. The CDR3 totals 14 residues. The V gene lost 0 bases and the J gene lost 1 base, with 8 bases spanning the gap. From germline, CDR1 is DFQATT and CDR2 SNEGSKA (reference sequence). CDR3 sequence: CSAREYQGTDTQYF. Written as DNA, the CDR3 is TGCAGTGCTAGAGAGTACCAGGGCACAGATACGCAGTATTTT.

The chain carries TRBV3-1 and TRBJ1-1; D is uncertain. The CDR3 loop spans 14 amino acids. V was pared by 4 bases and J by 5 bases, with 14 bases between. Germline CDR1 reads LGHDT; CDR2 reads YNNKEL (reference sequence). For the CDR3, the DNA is TGTGCCAGCAGCCCAATGGTCCTGGGAACTGAAGCTTTCTTT. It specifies CASSPMVLGTEAFF.

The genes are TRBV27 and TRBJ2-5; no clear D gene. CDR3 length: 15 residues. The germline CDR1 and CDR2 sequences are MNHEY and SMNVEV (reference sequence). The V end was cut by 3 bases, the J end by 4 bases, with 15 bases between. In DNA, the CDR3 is TGTGCCAGCAGTTTCTTAGGGAATCTCGGAGAGACCCAGTACTTC. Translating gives CASSFLGNLGETQYF.

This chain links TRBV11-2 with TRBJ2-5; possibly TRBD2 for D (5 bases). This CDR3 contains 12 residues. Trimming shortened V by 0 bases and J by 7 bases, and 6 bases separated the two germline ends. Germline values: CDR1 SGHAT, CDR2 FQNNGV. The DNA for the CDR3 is TGTGCCAGCAGCTTAGATGGAGGGACCCAGTACTTC. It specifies CASSLDGGTQYF. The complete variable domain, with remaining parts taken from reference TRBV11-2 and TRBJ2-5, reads EAGVAQSPRYKIIEKRQSVAFWCNPISGHATLYWYQQILGQGPKLLIQFQNNGVVDDSQLPKDRFSAERLKGVDSTLKIQPAKLEDSAVYLCASSLDGGTQYFGPGTRLLVL.

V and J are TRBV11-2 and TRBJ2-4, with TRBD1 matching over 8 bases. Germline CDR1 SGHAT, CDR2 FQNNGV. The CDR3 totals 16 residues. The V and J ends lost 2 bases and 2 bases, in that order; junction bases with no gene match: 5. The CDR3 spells CASSLWAGGTKNIQYF. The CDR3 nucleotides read TGTGCCAGCAGCTTATGGGCAGGGGGCACCAAAAACATTCAGTACTTC.

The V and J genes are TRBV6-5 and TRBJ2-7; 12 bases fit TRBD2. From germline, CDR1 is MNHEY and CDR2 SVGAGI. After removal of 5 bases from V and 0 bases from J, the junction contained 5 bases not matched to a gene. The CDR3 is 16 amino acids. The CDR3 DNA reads TGTGCCAGCAGTCACCGACTAGCGGGGGTCTCCTACGAGCAGTACTTC. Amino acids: CASSHRLAGVSYEQYF.

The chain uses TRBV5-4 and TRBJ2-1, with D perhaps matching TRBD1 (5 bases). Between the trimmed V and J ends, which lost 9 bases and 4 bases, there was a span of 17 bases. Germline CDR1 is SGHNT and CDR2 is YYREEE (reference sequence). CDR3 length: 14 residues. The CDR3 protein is CAMTGQGSYNEQFF. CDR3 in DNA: TGTGCCATGACCGGTCAGGGATCGTACAATGAGCAGTTCTTC.

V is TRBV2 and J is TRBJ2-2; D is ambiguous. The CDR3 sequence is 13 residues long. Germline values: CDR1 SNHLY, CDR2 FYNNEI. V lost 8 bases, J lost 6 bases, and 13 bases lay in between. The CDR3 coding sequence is TGTGCCAGCGCAGAGCTTAACCCCGGGGAGCTGTTTTTT. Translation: CASAELNPGELFF.